A selection of T cell receptor beta chains follows, all from one sample in a study of response to subunit inactivated influenza vaccine. TCRdb re-analysed the RT-PCR reads in MiXCR, keeping a single row per CDR3 protein. The sample has more than 200,000 distinct CDR3 sequences; 12% are singletons. The sample here was non-naive T cells sorted from PBMCs, taken less than 15 days before vaccination. The receptor set was obtained from a man aged 50-60 years who received an inactivated influenza vaccine. The CDR3 runs from the conserved cysteine through the conserved F or W. D genes are given only for firm matches. Some rows have no size entry. The others give once, few or many, or a class for an expanded clone.

abundance: -; d_gene: TRBD2; v_gene: TRBV19; j_gene: TRBJ2-1; CDR3nt: TGTGCCAGTAGGAGCGGGAGGGCTTTCTACAATGAGCAGTTCTTC; CDR3aa: CASRSGRAFYNEQFF
abundance: few; d_gene: -; v_gene: TRBV14; j_gene: TRBJ2-2; CDR3nt: TGTGCCAGCAGCCACCAGACCACCGGGGAGCTGTTTTTT; CDR3aa: CASSHQTTGELFF
abundance: -; d_gene: TRBD1; v_gene: TRBV7-2; j_gene: TRBJ1-5; CDR3nt: TGTGCCAGCAGCCGGACAGGGGGTCCCAATCAGCCCCAGCATTTT; CDR3aa: CASSRTGGPNQPQHF
abundance: -; d_gene: TRBD2; v_gene: TRBV5-6; j_gene: TRBJ2-1; CDR3nt: TGTGCCAGCAGCTTGGGGGGGACTAGCCGGGGTGAGCAGTTCTTC; CDR3aa: CASSLGGTSRGEQFF
abundance: many; d_gene: TRBD1; v_gene: TRBV4-3; j_gene: TRBJ1-1; CDR3nt: TGCGCCAGCAGCCAAGGCAGGGGGGAATCTGAAGCTTTCTTT; CDR3aa: CASSQGRGESEAFF
abundance: -; d_gene: TRBD1; v_gene: TRBV20-1; j_gene: TRBJ2-6; CDR3nt: TGCAGTGCTAGAGATCGGGACAGGGTCGGTGGGGCCAACGTCCTGACTTTC; CDR3aa: CSARDRDRVGGANVLTF
abundance: -; d_gene: TRBD1; v_gene: TRBV27; j_gene: TRBJ1-1; CDR3nt: TGTGCCAGCAGTTTCGGAGGGGGCGGCGCTGAAGCTTTCTTT; CDR3aa: CASSFGGGGAEAFF
abundance: -; d_gene: -; v_gene: TRBV12-3/TRBV12-4; j_gene: TRBJ2-7; CDR3nt: TGTGCCAGCAGTTTGGGGGTGAGCGAGCAGTACTTC; CDR3aa: CASSLGVSEQYF
abundance: -; d_gene: TRBD2; v_gene: TRBV25-1; j_gene: TRBJ2-1; CDR3nt: TGTGCCAGCAGTGGAGCTCTAGCGGGACAGTCCTACAATGAGCAGTTCTTC; CDR3aa: CASSGALAGQSYNEQFF
abundance: few; d_gene: TRBD1; v_gene: TRBV7-9; j_gene: TRBJ2-1; CDR3nt: TGTGCCAGCAGCTTATACAGGGGCCGGTTCTTC; CDR3aa: CASSLYRGRFF
abundance: few; d_gene: TRBD1; v_gene: TRBV7-9; j_gene: TRBJ2-1; CDR3nt: TGTGCCAGCAGCTTTGGACAGGGGGCCTACAATGAGCAGTTCTTC; CDR3aa: CASSFGQGAYNEQFF
abundance: -; d_gene: -; v_gene: TRBV12-3/TRBV12-4; j_gene: TRBJ1-6; CDR3nt: TGTGCCAGCAGTTGGGACGGGAATTCACCCCTCCACTTT; CDR3aa: CASSWDGNSPLHF
abundance: -; d_gene: TRBD2; v_gene: TRBV7-7; j_gene: TRBJ2-1; CDR3nt: TGTGCTAGCAGCCGACTAGCGGGGGAGGGCAATGAGCAGTTCTTC; CDR3aa: CASSRLAGEGNEQFF
abundance: -; d_gene: TRBD1; v_gene: TRBV5-5; j_gene: TRBJ2-3; CDR3nt: TGTGCCAGCAGCTTAAGGCCGACAGGGCCAGATACGCAGTATTTT; CDR3aa: CASSLRPTGPDTQYF
abundance: -; d_gene: -; v_gene: TRBV15; j_gene: TRBJ2-5; CDR3nt: TGTGCCACCAGCAGGAAGACGGGCGGGACGGAGACCCAGTACTTC; CDR3aa: CATSRKTGGTETQYF
abundance: few; d_gene: -; v_gene: TRBV7-2; j_gene: TRBJ2-1; CDR3nt: TGTGCCAGCAGCTTGTTAGGGGCTAGCGTTAGTGAGCAGTTCTTC; CDR3aa: CASSLLGASVSEQFF
abundance: -; d_gene: -; v_gene: TRBV7-2; j_gene: TRBJ2-2; CDR3nt: TGTGCCAGCAGCTTAGGGGGACGTAACACCGGGGAGCTGTTTTTT; CDR3aa: CASSLGGRNTGELFF
abundance: few; d_gene: TRBD2; v_gene: TRBV30; j_gene: TRBJ2-3; CDR3nt: TGTGCCTGGAGTGGTCACGAGACTAGCGGGAGATACGGAGATACGCAGTATTTT; CDR3aa: CAWSGHETSGRYGDTQYF
abundance: few; d_gene: TRBD1; v_gene: TRBV6-5; j_gene: TRBJ2-7; CDR3nt: TGTGCCAGCAGTTACTCGACGGACAGGGGGTCCTACGAGCAGTACTTC; CDR3aa: CASSYSTDRGSYEQYF
abundance: -; d_gene: -; v_gene: TRBV5-8; j_gene: TRBJ1-1; CDR3nt: TGTGCCAGCAGCTTCGTTTCGACGGCGGGTGAAGCTTTCTTT; CDR3aa: CASSFVSTAGEAFF
abundance: -; d_gene: TRBD1; v_gene: TRBV7-8; j_gene: TRBJ2-2; CDR3nt: TGTGCCAGCAGCTGGGGACAGGGCCGTCTGAACACCGGGGAGCTGTTTTTT; CDR3aa: CASSWGQGRLNTGELFF
abundance: few; d_gene: -; v_gene: TRBV2; j_gene: TRBJ1-5; CDR3nt: TGTGCCAGCAGTGAGTCATGGGGCTTGGGCAATCAGCCCCAGCATTTT; CDR3aa: CASSESWGLGNQPQHF
abundance: -; d_gene: -; v_gene: TRBV29-1; j_gene: TRBJ1-6; CDR3nt: TGCAGCGTTACGGCGGGGGGCGCGGGATCACCCCTCCACTTT; CDR3aa: CSVTAGGAGSPLHF
abundance: many; d_gene: -; v_gene: TRBV29-1; j_gene: TRBJ2-7; CDR3nt: TGCAGCGTTGAATTCAGCAGCCACGAGCAGTACTTC; CDR3aa: CSVEFSSHEQYF
abundance: few; d_gene: TRBD2; v_gene: TRBV3-1; j_gene: TRBJ2-7; CDR3nt: TGTGCCAGCAGCCAAGTCGGGGGGGGTTTCGACGAGCAGTACTTC; CDR3aa: CASSQVGGGFDEQYF
abundance: -; d_gene: -; v_gene: TRBV18; j_gene: TRBJ2-2; CDR3nt: TGTGCCAGCTCACCACGGGGGGCCAACACCGGGGAGCTGTTTTTT; CDR3aa: CASSPRGANTGELFF
abundance: many; d_gene: TRBD2; v_gene: TRBV3-1; j_gene: TRBJ2-5; CDR3nt: TGTGCCAGCGGGACTAGCGGGGGTTCAAGGACCCAGTACTTC; CDR3aa: CASGTSGGSRTQYF
abundance: -; d_gene: -; v_gene: TRBV7-9; j_gene: TRBJ2-1; CDR3nt: TGTGCCAGCAGCTTACGCCAATACAATGAGCAGTTCTTC; CDR3aa: CASSLRQYNEQFF
abundance: many; d_gene: -; v_gene: TRBV6-1; j_gene: TRBJ2-3; CDR3nt: TGTGCCAGCAGGCTGTCCCAGAGCACAGATACGCAGTATTTT; CDR3aa: CASRLSQSTDTQYF
abundance: few; d_gene: -; v_gene: TRBV7-2; j_gene: TRBJ1-2; CDR3nt: TGTGCCAGCAGCTTTGACAGGCGGGGCTACACCTTC; CDR3aa: CASSFDRRGYTF
abundance: few; d_gene: -; v_gene: TRBV28; j_gene: TRBJ1-2; CDR3nt: TGTGCCAGCAGGCAACCGGGCCCCAATAACTATGGCTACACCTTC; CDR3aa: CASRQPGPNNYGYTF
abundance: -; d_gene: -; v_gene: TRBV2; j_gene: TRBJ1-1; CDR3nt: TGTGCCAGCAGTAGCTGGGGGAACACTGAAGCTTTCTTT; CDR3aa: CASSSWGNTEAFF
abundance: many; d_gene: -; v_gene: TRBV18; j_gene: TRBJ1-1; CDR3nt: TGTGCCAGCTCCCCAAACGGGAACACTGAAGCTTTCTTT; CDR3aa: CASSPNGNTEAFF
abundance: -; d_gene: -; v_gene: TRBV4-3; j_gene: TRBJ2-2; CDR3nt: TGCGCCAGCAGCCCCCGGACAGCCACGAACACCGGGGAGCTGTTTTTT; CDR3aa: CASSPRTATNTGELFF
abundance: many; d_gene: -; v_gene: TRBV30; j_gene: TRBJ1-1; CDR3nt: TGTGCCTGGACACCAAGGACACCCAACACTGAAGCTTTCTTT; CDR3aa: CAWTPRTPNTEAFF
abundance: many; d_gene: -; v_gene: TRBV7-8; j_gene: TRBJ2-7; CDR3nt: TGTGCCAGCAGCCCGAGACTTACCGGGTCCAAATCCTACGAGCAGTACTTC; CDR3aa: CASSPRLTGSKSYEQYF
abundance: many; d_gene: -; v_gene: TRBV5-1; j_gene: TRBJ1-2; CDR3nt: TGCGCCAGCAGCTTGGAAGGGGGAGAATGGGATGGCTACACCTTC; CDR3aa: CASSLEGGEWDGYTF
abundance: -; d_gene: TRBD1; v_gene: TRBV5-1; j_gene: TRBJ2-5; CDR3nt: TGCGCCAGCAGCTTGGACGGGGACAGGGGACAGACCCAGTACTTC; CDR3aa: CASSLDGDRGQTQYF
abundance: few; d_gene: -; v_gene: TRBV18; j_gene: TRBJ1-1; CDR3nt: TGTGCCAGCTCACTGGGGGGGGGTGGCACTGAAGCTTTCTTT; CDR3aa: CASSLGGGGTEAFF
abundance: -; d_gene: -; v_gene: TRBV9; j_gene: TRBJ2-3; CDR3nt: TGTGCCAGCAGCGTATTGGCAGGTACAGTAGATACGCAGTATTTT; CDR3aa: CASSVLAGTVDTQYF
abundance: -; d_gene: -; v_gene: TRBV3-1; j_gene: TRBJ2-7; CDR3nt: TGTGCCAGCAGCCAGGGAAACGGACAGCCGGGGGGATACGAGCAGTACTTC; CDR3aa: CASSQGNGQPGGYEQYF
abundance: many; d_gene: TRBD1; v_gene: TRBV12-3/TRBV12-4; j_gene: TRBJ1-6; CDR3nt: TGTGCCAGCAGGATGACAGGGGGCCATAATTCACCCCTCCACTTT; CDR3aa: CASRMTGGHNSPLHF
abundance: -; d_gene: -; v_gene: TRBV18; j_gene: TRBJ2-7; CDR3nt: TGTGCCAGCTCCCTGGGTGTGGAAGGGTCCGAGCAGTACTTC; CDR3aa: CASSLGVEGSEQYF
abundance: -; d_gene: -; v_gene: TRBV6-1; j_gene: TRBJ2-1; CDR3nt: TGTGCCAGCAGTGACCCCAGGTACAATGAGCAGTTCTTC; CDR3aa: CASSDPRYNEQFF
abundance: -; d_gene: TRBD1; v_gene: TRBV5-1; j_gene: TRBJ2-3; CDR3nt: TGCGCCAGCAGCTTTGGACAGGGGGCAGATACGCAGTATTTT; CDR3aa: CASSFGQGADTQYF
abundance: few; d_gene: TRBD1; v_gene: TRBV5-1; j_gene: TRBJ2-2; CDR3nt: TGCGCCAGCAGATCCGGGACAGGGGGTAACACCGGGGAGCTGTTTTTT; CDR3aa: CASRSGTGGNTGELFF
abundance: few; d_gene: TRBD2; v_gene: TRBV4-3; j_gene: TRBJ2-5; CDR3nt: TGCGCCAGCAGCCAAGGCGCGGGAGGGAGCGGAGAGACCCAGTACTTC; CDR3aa: CASSQGAGGSGETQYF
abundance: few; d_gene: -; v_gene: TRBV12-3/TRBV12-4; j_gene: TRBJ2-7; CDR3nt: TGTGCCAGCAGTTTGGGGACAGGGCTCGGGAGGGCCCCCTACGAGCAGTACTTC; CDR3aa: CASSLGTGLGRAPYEQYF
abundance: many; d_gene: -; v_gene: TRBV2; j_gene: TRBJ2-7; CDR3nt: TGTGCCAGCAGTGAGGATATTGCCGCTTCCTACGAGCAGTACTTC; CDR3aa: CASSEDIAASYEQYF
abundance: -; d_gene: TRBD2; v_gene: TRBV7-9; j_gene: TRBJ2-7; CDR3nt: TGTGCCAGCAGCATTAGCGGGGGGGCTCTCTACGAGCAGTACTTC; CDR3aa: CASSISGGALYEQYF
abundance: many; d_gene: TRBD2; v_gene: TRBV5-6; j_gene: TRBJ2-7; CDR3nt: TGTGCCAGCAGCTTGCCGAGACTAGCGACAAGTAACGAGCAGTACTTC; CDR3aa: CASSLPRLATSNEQYF